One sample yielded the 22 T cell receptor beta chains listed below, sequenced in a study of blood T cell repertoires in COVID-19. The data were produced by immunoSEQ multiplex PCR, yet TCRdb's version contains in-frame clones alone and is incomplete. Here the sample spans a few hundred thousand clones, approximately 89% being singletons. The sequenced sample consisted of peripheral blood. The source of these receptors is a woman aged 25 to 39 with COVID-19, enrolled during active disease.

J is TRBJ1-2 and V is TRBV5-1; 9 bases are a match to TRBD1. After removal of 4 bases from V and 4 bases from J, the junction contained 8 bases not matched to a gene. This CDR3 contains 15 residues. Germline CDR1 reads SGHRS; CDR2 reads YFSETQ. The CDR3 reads CASSPRTGVLYGYTF. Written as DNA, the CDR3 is TGCGCCAGCAGCCCACGGACAGGGGTTCTCTATGGCTACACCTTC.

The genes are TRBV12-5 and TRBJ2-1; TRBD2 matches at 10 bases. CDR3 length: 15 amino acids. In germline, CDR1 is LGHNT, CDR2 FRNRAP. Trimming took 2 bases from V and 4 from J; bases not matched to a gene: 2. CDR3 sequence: CASGLKAGGYNEQFF. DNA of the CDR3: TGTGCTAGTGGTTTGAAAGCGGGGGGGTACAATGAGCAGTTCTTC.

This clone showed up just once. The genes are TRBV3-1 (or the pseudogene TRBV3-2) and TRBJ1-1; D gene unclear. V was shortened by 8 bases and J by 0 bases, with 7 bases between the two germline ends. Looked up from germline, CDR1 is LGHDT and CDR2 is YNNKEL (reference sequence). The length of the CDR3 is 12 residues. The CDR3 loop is CASGTVNTEAFF. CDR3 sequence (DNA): TGTGCCAGCGGTACGGTGAACACTGAAGCTTTCTTT.

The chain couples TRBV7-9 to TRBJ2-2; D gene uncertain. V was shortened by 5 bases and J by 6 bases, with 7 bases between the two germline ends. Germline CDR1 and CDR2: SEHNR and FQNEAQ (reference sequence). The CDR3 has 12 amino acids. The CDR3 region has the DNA TGTGCCAGCAGCCTAACCCCCGGGGAGCTGTTTTTT. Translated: CASSLTPGELFF.

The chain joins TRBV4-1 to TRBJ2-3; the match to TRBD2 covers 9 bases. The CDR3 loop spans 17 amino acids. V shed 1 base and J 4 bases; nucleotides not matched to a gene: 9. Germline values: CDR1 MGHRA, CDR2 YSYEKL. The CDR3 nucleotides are TGCGCCAGCAGCCAAGGGTCGGCGGGGGGGCGTTCAGATACGCAGTATTTT. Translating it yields CASSQGSAGGRSDTQYF.

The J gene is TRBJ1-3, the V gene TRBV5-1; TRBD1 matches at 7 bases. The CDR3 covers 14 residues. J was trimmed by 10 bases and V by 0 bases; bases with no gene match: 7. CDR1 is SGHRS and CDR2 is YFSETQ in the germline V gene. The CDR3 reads CASSLATGVKTIYF. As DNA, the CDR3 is TGCGCCAGCAGCTTGGCCACAGGGGTAAAAACCATATATTTT.

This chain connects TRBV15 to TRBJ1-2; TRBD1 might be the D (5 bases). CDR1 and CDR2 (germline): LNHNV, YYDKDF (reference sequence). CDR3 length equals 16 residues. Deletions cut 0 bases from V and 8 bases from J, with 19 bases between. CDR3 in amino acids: CATSRDLAGNLGGYTF. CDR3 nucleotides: TGTGCCACCAGCAGAGATCTTGCAGGGAATCTTGGAGGCTACACCTTC.

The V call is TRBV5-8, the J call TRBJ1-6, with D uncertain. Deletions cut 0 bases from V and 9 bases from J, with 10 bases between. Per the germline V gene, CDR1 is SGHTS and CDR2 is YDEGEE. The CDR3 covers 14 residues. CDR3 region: CASSLDLEGSPLHF. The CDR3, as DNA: TGTGCCAGCAGCTTGGACCTAGAGGGTTCACCCCTCCACTTT.

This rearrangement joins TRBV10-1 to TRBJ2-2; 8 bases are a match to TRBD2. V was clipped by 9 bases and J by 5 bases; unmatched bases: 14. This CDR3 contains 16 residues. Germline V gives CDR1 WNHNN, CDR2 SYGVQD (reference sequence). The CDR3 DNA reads TGCGCCAGAGGTATACCCGAGCGGGGGCCAACCGGGGAGCTGTTTTTT. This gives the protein CARGIPERGPTGELFF.

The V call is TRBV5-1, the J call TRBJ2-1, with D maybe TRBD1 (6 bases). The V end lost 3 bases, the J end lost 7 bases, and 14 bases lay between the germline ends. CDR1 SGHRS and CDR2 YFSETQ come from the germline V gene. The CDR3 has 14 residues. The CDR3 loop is CASSSPGRGNEQFF. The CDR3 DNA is TGCGCCAGCAGCTCGCCGGGAAGGGGGAATGAGCAGTTCTTC.

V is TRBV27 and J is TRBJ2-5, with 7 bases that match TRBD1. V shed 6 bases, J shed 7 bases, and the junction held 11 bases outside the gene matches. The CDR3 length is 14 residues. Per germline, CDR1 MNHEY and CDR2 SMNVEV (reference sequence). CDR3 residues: CASSQMTGWGTQYF. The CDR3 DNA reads TGTGCCAGCAGCCAGATGACAGGGTGGGGGACCCAGTACTTC.

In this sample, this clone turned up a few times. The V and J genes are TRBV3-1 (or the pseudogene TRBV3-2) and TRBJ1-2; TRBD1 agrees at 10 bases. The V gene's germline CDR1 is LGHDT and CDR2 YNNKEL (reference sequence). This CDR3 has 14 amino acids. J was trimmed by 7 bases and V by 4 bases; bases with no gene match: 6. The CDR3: CASSRSTGGVGYTF. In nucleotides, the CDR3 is TGTGCCAGCAGCCGATCGACAGGGGGCGTTGGCTACACCTTC.

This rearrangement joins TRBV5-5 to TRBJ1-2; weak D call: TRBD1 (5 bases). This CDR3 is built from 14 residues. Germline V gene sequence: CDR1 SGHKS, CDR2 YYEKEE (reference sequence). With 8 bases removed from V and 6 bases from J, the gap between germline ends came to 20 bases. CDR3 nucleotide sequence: TGTGCCAGTAGCGGACGGGCAGGGTATAATGGCTACACCTTC. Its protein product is CASSGRAGYNGYTF. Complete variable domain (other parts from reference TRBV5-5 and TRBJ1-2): DAGVTQSPTHLIKTRGQQVTLRCSPISGHKSVSWYQQVLGQGPQFIFQYYEKEERGRGNFPDRFSARQFPNYSSELNVNALLLGDSALYLCASSGRAGYNGYTFGSGTRLTVV.

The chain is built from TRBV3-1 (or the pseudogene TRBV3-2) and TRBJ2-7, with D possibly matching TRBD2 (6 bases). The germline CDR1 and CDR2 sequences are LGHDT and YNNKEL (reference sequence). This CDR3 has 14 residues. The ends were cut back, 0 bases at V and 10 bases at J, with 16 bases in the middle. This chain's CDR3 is CASSQDLTGVPQYF. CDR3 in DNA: TGTGCCAGCAGCCAAGATTTGACGGGGGTCCCACAGTACTTC.

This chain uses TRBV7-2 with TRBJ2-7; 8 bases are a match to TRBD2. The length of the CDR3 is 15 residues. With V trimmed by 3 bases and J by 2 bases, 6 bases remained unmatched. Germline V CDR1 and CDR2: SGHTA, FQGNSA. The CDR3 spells CASSFGGGPAYEQYF. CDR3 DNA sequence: TGTGCCAGCAGCTTTGGCGGGGGGCCCGCCTACGAGCAGTACTTC.

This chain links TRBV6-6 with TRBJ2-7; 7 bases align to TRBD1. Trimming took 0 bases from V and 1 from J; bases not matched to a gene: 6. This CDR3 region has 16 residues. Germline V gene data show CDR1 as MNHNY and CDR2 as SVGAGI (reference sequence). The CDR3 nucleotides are TGTGCCAGCAGTTACTCGAGGGACAGACCATCCTACGAGCAGTACGTC. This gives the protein CASSYSRDRPSYEQYV.

CDR3 coding DNA: TGTGCCTGGAGTATGCGCTCTGGAAACACCATATATTTT. Translated, it gives CAWSMRSGNTIYF. The chain combines TRBV30 with TRBJ1-3; no definite D call. The V gene's germline CDR1 is GTSNPN and CDR2 SVGIG (reference sequence). This CDR3 has 13 residues. V shed 2 bases and J shed 0 bases, with 5 bases lying between them.

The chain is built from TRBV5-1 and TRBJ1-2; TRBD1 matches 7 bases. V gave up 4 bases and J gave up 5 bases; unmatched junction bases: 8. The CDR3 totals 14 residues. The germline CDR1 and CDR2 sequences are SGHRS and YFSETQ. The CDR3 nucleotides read TGCGCCAGCAGCCCGGGGGCAGGGGGGTATGGCTACACCTTC. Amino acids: CASSPGAGGYGYTF. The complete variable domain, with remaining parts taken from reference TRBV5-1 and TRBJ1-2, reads KAGVTQTPRYLIKTRGQQVTLSCSPISGHRSVSWYQQTPGQGLQFLFEYFSETQRNKGNFPGRFSGRQFSNSRSEMNVSTLELGDSALYLCASSPGAGGYGYTFGSGTRLTVV.

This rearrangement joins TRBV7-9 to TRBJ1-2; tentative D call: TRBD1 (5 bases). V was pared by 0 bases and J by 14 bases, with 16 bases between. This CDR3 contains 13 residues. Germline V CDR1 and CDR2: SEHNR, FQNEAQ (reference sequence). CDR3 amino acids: CASSLAGDSLYTF. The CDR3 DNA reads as TGTGCCAGCAGCTTAGCGGGCGACAGCCTTTATACCTTC.

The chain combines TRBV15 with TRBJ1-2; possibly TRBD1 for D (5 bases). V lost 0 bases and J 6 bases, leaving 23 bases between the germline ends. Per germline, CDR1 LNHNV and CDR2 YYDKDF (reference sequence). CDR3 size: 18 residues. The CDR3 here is CATSREPIGEGFLDGYTF. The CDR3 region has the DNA TGTGCCACCAGCAGAGAGCCCATTGGGGAGGGGTTTTTAGATGGCTACACCTTC.

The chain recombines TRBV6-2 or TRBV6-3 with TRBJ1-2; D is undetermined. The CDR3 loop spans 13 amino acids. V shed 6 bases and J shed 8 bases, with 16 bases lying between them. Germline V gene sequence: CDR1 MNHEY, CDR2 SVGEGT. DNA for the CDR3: TGTGCCAGCAGCGCGCAACCAGGTGTAGGCTACACCTTC. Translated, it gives CASSAQPGVGYTF.

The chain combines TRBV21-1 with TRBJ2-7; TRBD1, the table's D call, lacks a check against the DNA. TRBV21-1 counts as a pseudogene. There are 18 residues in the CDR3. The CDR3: CASSLEVVPGKSSYEQYV. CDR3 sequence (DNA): TGTGCCAGCAGCTTAGAGGTGGTGCCAGGGAAGAGCTCCTACGAGCAGTACGTC.